This T cell receptor (beta chain) stems from a study of Graves' ophthalmopathy and Graves' hyperthyroidism. Germline V CDR1 and CDR2: MDHEN, SYDVKM. The CDR3 extends over 15 amino acids. V shed 7 bases and J 4 bases; nucleotides not matched to a gene: 8. This clonotype was picked up many times. The sequenced template was RNA, covering the TCR beta CDR3 region. The library came from an HTBI-primed first-round RT-PCR and a second-round multiplex PCR. TCRdb re-derived calls from the multiplex PCR reads in MiXCR, one entry per CDR3 protein. The sample records approximately 460,000 distinct CDR3 sequences, around an eighth being singletons. Clinical symptoms and serum thyroxine were used for diagnosis; TRAb, thyroid ultrasound and orbital computed tomography were also relied on.

Sequencing was done on a sample of blood. The rearrangement links TRBV28 to TRBJ1-1, with 11 nucleotides matching TRBD1. This receptor was taken from a woman in her twenties or thirties with Graves' ophthalmopathy. CDR3 amino acids: CASTWRDRGSTEAFF. The CDR3 nucleotides are TGTGCCAGCACCTGGCGGGACAGGGGGAGCACTGAAGCTTTCTTT.